The 29 T cell receptor beta chains below all came from one sample that was sequenced in a study of tumor and adjacent non-tumor tissue in lung cancer. RNA was extracted from bulk tissue without any cell sorting. TCRbeta libraries were built with three rounds of nested PCR, modified from ARM-PCR. TCRdb ran MiXCR on the multiplex PCR reads and lists one entry per CDR3 protein. The sample contains tens of thousands of distinct CDR3 sequences, about 67% of which appear only once. Sequencing used lung tumor tissue. The receptor set was obtained from a man aged 55 to 69 with non-small cell lung cancer.

As to this clonotype: One junction end does not reproduce the germline sequence, and a read error may be involved. The genes are TRBV4-1 and TRBJ1-6; D is unresolved. The CDR3 is made up of 19 amino acids. The germline CDR1 and CDR2 sequences are MGHRA and YSYEKL. CDR3 DNA: TGCGCCAGCAGCCAAGTAGCCGGGGTTGGGAGCTCCTATAATTCATCCCTCCACTTC. Its translation is CASSQVAGVGSSYNSSLHF.

This clonotype was recorded a few times. This chain joins TRBV30 and TRBJ2-7; D not resolved. V gave up 4 bases and J gave up 6 bases, with 13 bases separating them. The CDR3 is 12 amino acids. Per the germline V gene, CDR1 is GTSNPN and CDR2 is SVGIG (reference sequence). Here the CDR3 DNA reads TGTGCCTGGATCCCGACTCTCCGCGAGCAGTACTTC. Its translation: CAWIPTLREQYF.

For this clonotype: The CDR3 carries no conserved terminal phenylalanine or tryptophan, so it likely arises from a read error. V gene TRBV11-2 combines with J gene TRBJ2-2; D gene uncertain. The germline V gene encodes CDR1 SGHAT and CDR2 FQNNGV. The CDR3 extends over 16 amino acids. V shed 5 bases and J shed 1 base, with 14 bases lying between them. This CDR3 reads CASSPTQAGNTGELFT. The CDR3, as DNA: TGTGCCAGCAGCCCTACCCAGGCAGGGAACACCGGGGAGCTGTTTACT.

In regard to this clonotype: Given the absence of the conserved phenylalanine or tryptophan at the CDR3 end, a read error is likely. The CDR3 DNA follows: TGTGCCAGCAGTTACGGAGCAGGTCGCACAGATACGCAGTATTAT. Translation gives CASSYGAGRTDTQYY. The chain couples TRBV6-5 to TRBJ2-3; D gene uncertain. The CDR3 consists of 15 residues. Germline CDR1 MNHEY, CDR2 SVGAGI. Trimming left V 2 bases short and J 1 base short, with 10 bases between.

About this clonotype itself: Mismatch with germline at one junction end may stem from a read error. This chain uses TRBV6-5 with TRBJ2-4, with TRBD1 as a possible D gene (5 bases). Per the germline V gene, CDR1 is MNHEY and CDR2 is SVGAGI. The CDR3 consists of 16 residues. Written as DNA, the CDR3 is TGTGTCAGCAGTTTGCTTAGCTCAGGGTCGGGAAACATTCAGTACTTC. Protein: CVSSLLSSGSGNIQYF.

Notes on this clonotype: At one boundary the junction diverges from the germline segment, which might be a read error. This rearrangement joins TRBV4-1 to TRBJ2-5; TRBD2 agrees at 7 bases. The CDR3 loop spans 14 amino acids. The germline CDR1 and CDR2 sequences are MGHRA and YSYEKL. The CDR3, as DNA: TGCGCCAGCAACCAAGTGGGGTCGCGGGAGACCAAGTACTTC. It encodes CASNQVGSRETKYF.

The chain carries TRBV12-3 or TRBV12-4 and TRBJ2-1, with 9 bases lining up with TRBD2. The CDR3 length is 15 residues. CDR3 sequence (DNA): TGTAACAGCAAACCCGCGGGAGGGCCGAGTGGGGAGCAGTTCTTC. Translation gives CNSKPAGGPSGEQFF.

V and J are TRBV29-1 and TRBJ2-3; D perhaps matches TRBD2 (5 bases). The CDR3 sequence is 12 residues long. Trimming shortened V by 6 bases and J by 7 bases, and 14 bases separated the two germline ends. Per the germline V gene, CDR1 is SQVTM and CDR2 is ANQGSEA. This CDR3 is CSVGEGTYTQYF. CDR3 DNA sequence: TGCAGCGTAGGAGAGGGAACATATACGCAGTATTTT.

The gene calls are TRBV25-1 and TRBJ2-7, with a possible D match to TRBD1 (5 bases). Looked up from germline, CDR1 is MGHDK and CDR2 is SYGVNS. V was pared by 10 bases and J by 3 bases, with 16 bases between. This CDR3 has 13 residues. The CDR3 nucleotides are TGTGCCATCCAGAAGGCAGGGAACTACGAGCAGTACTTC. Translation gives CAIQKAGNYEQYF.

About this clonotype: Germline is not matched at one junction end, which may reflect a read error. The chain is built from TRBV5-1 and TRBJ2-2; 10 nucleotides agree with TRBD1. The CDR3 has 14 residues. Germline V lookup: CDR1 SGHRS, CDR2 YFSETQ. As DNA, the CDR3 is TGCGCCAGCAACTGTGGACAGGGGGGCGGGGAGATGTTTTTT. Protein product: CASNCGQGGGEMFF.

With regard to this clonotype: One end of the junction does not line up with germline, which may come from a read error. The rearrangement uses TRBV6-2 or TRBV6-3 and TRBJ2-5; 12 bases fit TRBD2. CDR1 and CDR2 (germline): MNHEY, SVGEGT. CDR3 length equals 16 residues. CDR3 sequence reads: CASNDGTSGYQETQYF. The CDR3 nucleotides are TGTGCCAGCAATGACGGGACTAGCGGGTATCAAGAGACGCAGTACTTC.

A remark on this clonotype: A much larger clone differs by one base, so this may be a read error. The rearrangement joins TRBV5-1 to TRBJ2-2, with 11 bases fitting TRBD1. This CDR3 is built from 15 residues. With V trimmed by 6 bases and J by 7 bases, 8 bases remained unmatched. Germline V lookup: CDR1 SGHRS, CDR2 YFSETQ. CDR3 residues: CASTRGQGDIGELFF. The CDR3 DNA reads TGCGCCAGCACTAGGGGACAGGGGGACATCGGGGAGCTGTTTTTT.

This sequence joins TRBV4-2 and TRBJ2-3, with a possible D match to TRBD2 (6 bases). Germline CDR1 LGHNA, CDR2 YNFKEQ. V lost 2 bases to trimming and J lost 3 bases, with 18 bases between them. The CDR3 runs 17 residues. The CDR3 DNA reads as TGTGCCAGCAGCCAACAAGTACTAGCAGAAGAAACAGATACGCAGTATTTT. It encodes CASSQQVLAEETDTQYF.

The table lists this clonotype with a few counts. J is TRBJ2-2 and V is TRBV30, with 8 bases aligning to TRBD2. The J segment lost 1 base and the V segment lost 0 bases, leaving 4 bases of the junction unmatched. This CDR3 contains 16 residues. Germline loops: CDR1 GTSNPN, CDR2 SVGIG (reference sequence). In DNA, the CDR3 is TGTGCCTGGAGTGTACTAGCGGAGAGGAACACCGGGGAGCTGTTTTTT. This encodes CAWSVLAERNTGELFF.

This clonotype has a count of ten or more. The chain links TRBV20-1 to TRBJ1-4; the D gene is possibly TRBD1 (5 bases). Deletions cut 3 bases from V and 10 bases from J, with 18 bases between. Germline-derived CDR1 and CDR2 are DFQATT and SNEGSKA (reference sequence). There are 14 residues in the CDR3. The CDR3 is CSASGLGGMAKLFF. The CDR3 DNA reads as TGCAGTGCTAGTGGCTTGGGGGGGATGGCAAAACTGTTTTTT.

This clonotype is medium-sized in the sample. The V and J genes are TRBV6-6 and TRBJ2-3; 10 bases are shared with TRBD1. Trimming at V came to 2 bases and at J to 0 bases, leaving 5 bases not matched to a gene. CDR1 MNHNY and CDR2 SVGAGI come from the germline V gene (reference sequence). The CDR3 extends over 17 amino acids. CDR3 protein: CASSYKQGQGSTDTQYF. CDR3 in DNA: TGTGCCAGCAGTTACAAACAGGGACAGGGGAGCACAGATACGCAGTATTTT.

Points on this clonotype: The junction and the germline gene differ at one end; a read error may be behind it. The rearrangement links TRBV5-4 to TRBJ1-4; 8 bases fit TRBD1. Germline loops: CDR1 SGHNT, CDR2 YYREEE (reference sequence). CDR3 length: 15 amino acids. The CDR3 here is CDSSTRQGTFEKLFF. The CDR3 DNA is TGTGACAGCAGCACGCGACAGGGGACTTTTGAAAAACTGTTTTTT.

Only a few counts were recorded for this clonotype. A read error may account for a junction end that differs from germline. CDR3 coding DNA: TGTGCCAGCTCACCGCAGGGACAGCGTTACAGTGAGCAGTTCTTC. Protein product: CASSPQGQRYSEQFF. This sequence joins TRBV18 and TRBJ2-1; 7 nucleotides agree with TRBD1. This CDR3 spans 15 amino acids. Germline V gene lookup returns CDR1 KGHSH and CDR2 LQKENI. The full variable domain, rest sourced from reference TRBV18 and TRBJ2-1, is NAGVMQNPRHLVRRRGQEARLRCSPMKGHSHVYWYRQLPEEGLKFMVYLQKENIIDESGMPKERFSAEFPKEGPSILRIQQVVRGDSAAYFCASSPQGQRYSEQFFGPGTRLTVL.

This chain joins TRBV11-2 and TRBJ2-7, with D unclear. Germline-derived CDR1 and CDR2 are SGHAT and FQNNGV. V lost 5 bases and J 3 bases, leaving 14 bases between the germline ends. CDR3 length: 14 residues. The CDR3 here is CASSAGPGNYEQYF. CDR3 DNA sequence: TGTGCCAGCAGCGCTGGCCCGGGTAACTACGAGCAGTACTTC.

In regard to this clonotype: At one end the junction does not follow the germline gene, possibly because of a read error. The V and J genes are TRBV11-3 and TRBJ2-7, with 8 nucleotides matching TRBD2. The germline CDR1 and CDR2 sequences are SGHNT and YENEEA. This CDR3 is built from 16 residues. CDR3 amino acids: CASSRGGTTRIPEQYF. CDR3 in DNA: TGTGCTAGCAGCCGGGGGGGGACTACGCGCATACCCGAGCAGTACTTC.

About this clonotype: Relative to the germline gene, one junction end is altered; a read error may explain this. The gene calls are TRBV4-2 and TRBJ2-1; D is ambiguous. This CDR3 contains 17 residues. Looked up from germline, CDR1 is LGHNA and CDR2 is YNFKEQ. CDR3 sequence: CAGSQDGNPGTYNEQLF. CDR3 DNA sequence: TGTGCCGGCAGCCAAGATGGGAACCCCGGAACCTACAATGAGCAGCTCTTC.

On this clonotype: An end of the junction does not agree with germline; a read error may underlie this. V usage is TRBV6-6 and J usage is TRBJ1-1; D ambiguous. From germline, CDR1 is MNHNY and CDR2 SVGAGI (reference sequence). The CDR3 is 13 amino acids. The CDR3 region is CASTPHSNTEAFF. In DNA form, the CDR3 reads TGTGCCAGCACTCCCCACAGTAACACTGAGGCTTTCTTT.

A note on this clonotype: A junction boundary mismatches the germline segment, possibly from a read error. The chain links TRBV6-2 or TRBV6-3 to TRBJ2-1; 10 bases match TRBD2. This CDR3 contains 14 residues. Germline loops: CDR1 MNHEY, CDR2 SVGEGT. CDR3 DNA: TGTGTCAGCAGTTTCACTAGCGGGACCAATGTGCAGTTCTTC. Translated: CVSSFTSGTNVQFF.

On this clonotype itself: One base away lies a much larger clone, so this may be a sequencing read error. The J gene is TRBJ2-2, the V gene TRBV4-1; possible D gene TRBD2, 5 bases. This CDR3 is 12 amino acids long. Germline V gene sequence: CDR1 MGHRA, CDR2 YSYEKL. The CDR3 DNA reads as TGCGCCATCAGCCAAGCGGACGGGGAGCTGTTTTTT. Translation gives CAISQADGELFF.

This clonotype was observed once. This chain connects TRBV7-9 to TRBJ1-5, with D possibly matching TRBD1 (5 bases). This CDR3 spans 16 amino acids. Germline V gives CDR1 SEHNR, CDR2 FQNEAQ (reference sequence). V lost 1 base, J lost 3 bases, and 13 bases lay in between. The CDR3 here is CASSLDGAGTNQPQHF. In DNA form, the CDR3 reads TGTGCCAGCAGCTTAGACGGGGCAGGTACCAATCAGCCCCAGCATTTT. Looking up the rest from reference TRBV7-9 and TRBJ1-5 gives the full variable domain: DTGVSQNPRHKITKRGQNVTFRCDPISEHNRLYWYRQTLGQGPEFLTYFQNEAQLEKSRLLSDRFSAERPKGSFSTLEIQRTEQGDSAMYLCASSLDGAGTNQPQHFGDGTRLSIL.

J is TRBJ2-2 and V is TRBV6-1, with D perhaps TRBD2 (6 bases). CDR1 is MNHNS, CDR2 SASEGT, per germline. CDR3 length: 15 amino acids. V was cut by 7 bases and J by 5 bases, with 17 bases left in between. The CDR3 coding sequence is TGTGCCAGCACTCTGCGACTAGGCCCAACCGGGGAGCTGTTTTTT. This translates into CASTLRLGPTGELFF.

This clonotype was found a few times. A much larger clone differs by one base, so this may be a read error. This sequence joins TRBV28 and TRBJ2-1; 9 positions agree with TRBD2. CDR1 and CDR2 (germline): MDHEN, SYDVKM. The CDR3 is made up of 15 amino acids. V dropped 4 bases and J dropped 5; count of bases not matched to a gene: 6. The CDR3 reads CASSSSSGKDNEQFF. In nucleotides, the CDR3 is TGTGCCAGCAGTTCCTCTAGCGGGAAAGACAATGAGCAGTTCTTC. Using reference TRBV28 and TRBJ2-1 for the parts outside the CDR3, the full variable domain is DVKVTQSSRYLVKRTGEKVFLECVQDMDHENMFWYRQDPGLGLRLIYFSYDVKMKEKGDIPEGYSVSREKKERFSLILESASTNQTSMYLCASSSSSGKDNEQFFGPGTRLTVL.

Concerning this clonotype itself: The germline gene is not matched at one end of the junction; a read error may be the cause. The chain couples TRBV5-1 to TRBJ2-1; the match to TRBD1 covers 7 bases. CDR1 and CDR2 (germline): SGHRS, YFSETQ. There are 13 residues in the CDR3. CDR3 sequence reads: CTSRSGQYKEQFF. The CDR3 DNA follows: TGCACCAGCAGATCGGGACAGTACAAAGAGCAGTTCTTC.

The V gene is TRBV30, the J gene TRBJ2-7; no firm D call. The CDR3 consists of 13 residues. Germline V gene sequence: CDR1 GTSNPN, CDR2 SVGIG (reference sequence). The V end lost 5 bases, the J end lost 5 bases, and 16 bases lay between the germline ends. This CDR3 is CAWSAASIHEQYF. The DNA for the CDR3 is TGTGCCTGGTCGGCGGCGTCTATACACGAGCAGTACTTC.